The sequence of this TCR beta chain was determined in a study of metastatic and nonmetastatic thyroid tumors. Study as a whole: For malignant and benign thyroid patients, tumor or nodule tissue and blood were the sources whose repertoires were compared. Overall study findings and caveats: Malignant thyroid tumors reportedly had TCR beta diversity that was significantly higher than in benign nodules, in blood and tumor.

Original analysis: To classify distant metastasis in papillary thyroid cancer, a model was built from CDR3 differences across clinicopathological groups. MiXCR reprocessed the PCR reads for TCRdb. TCRdb's processing, not the authors' own work, is the source of the V and J calls. The table includes about 40,000 clones, less than 20% detected once. Trimming took off 4 bases at V and 5 bases at J, with 12 bases between the two ends. Germline values: CDR1 DFQATT, CDR2 SNEGSKA (reference sequence). The CDR3 contains 14 residues. This clone was detected ten times or more. Its cognate antigen is unknown. Before thyroid surgery, none of the patients had received any treatment.

Sequenced material: blood. The gene calls are TRBV20-1 and TRBJ1-6; D may be TRBD1 (5 bases). This TCR derives from a female donor with papillary thyroid cancer or a benign thyroid nodule (not recorded which). Some clones in this sample may be carry-over from other donors' samples. The CDR3 nucleotides are TGCAGTGCTACCCAGGGCCCGAATAATTCACCCCTCCACTTT. It yields the protein CSATQGPNNSPLHF.